The 15 T cell receptor beta chains below come from one sample, sequenced in a study of cytomegalovirus exposure and HLA in healthy donors. The PCR was carried out with 60 Vbeta primers and 13 Jbeta primers. Clones were read by immunoSEQ multiplex PCR, and TCRdb kept only the in-frame ones, dropping some. The sample records 150,000 to 200,000 clones, approximately 71% being singletons. Sample: PBMCs. These receptors all stem from a girl between 5 and 17 years old in good health and CMV-seronegative.

This clone was recorded a few times. This sequence joins TRBV28 and TRBJ1-5, with 9 bases identical to TRBD1. With V trimmed by 7 bases and J by 2 bases, 9 bases remained unmatched. The CDR3 covers 16 residues. Germline V gives CDR1 MDHEN, CDR2 SYDVKM. CDR3 protein: CASIVDRGRGNQPQHF. The CDR3 DNA reads TGTGCCAGCATCGTGGACAGGGGAAGGGGCAATCAGCCCCAGCATTTT. The full variable domain, rest sourced from reference TRBV28 and TRBJ1-5, is DVKVTQSSRYLVKRTGEKVFLECVQDMDHENMFWYRQDPGLGLRLIYFSYDVKMKEKGDIPEGYSVSREKKERFSLILESASTNQTSMYLCASIVDRGRGNQPQHFGDGTRLSIL.

The rearrangement uses TRBV18 and TRBJ2-7; 7 nucleotides align to TRBD2. Trimming removed 5 bases from V and 7 bases from J; junction bases left unmatched: 8. The germline CDR1 and CDR2 sequences are KGHSH and LQKENI. This CDR3 has 13 amino acids. The DNA for the CDR3 is TGTGCCAGCTCAGCCGGGACTATGAGGGAGCAGTACTTC. Translated: CASSAGTMREQYF.

The chain links TRBV29-1 to TRBJ2-3; TRBD1 might be the D (5 bases). CDR3 length: 15 amino acids. Looked up from germline, CDR1 is SQVTM and CDR2 is ANQGSEA. V lost 6 bases and J lost 2, with 18 bases in between. The CDR3 region is CSVPRPTAPTDTQYF. The CDR3 DNA reads TGCAGCGTACCCCGCCCGACAGCTCCCACAGATACGCAGTATTTT.

The chain has TRBV7-8 and TRBJ2-7; 9 positions match TRBD1. Germline CDR1 reads SGHVS; CDR2 reads FQNEAQ. The CDR3 consists of 15 residues. Trimming cost V 5 bases and J 3 bases; bases outside gene matches: 8. CDR3 sequence reads: CASSLQGAALYEQYF. The CDR3 bases are TGTGCCAGCAGCCTACAGGGGGCGGCCCTCTACGAGCAGTACTTC.

The chain couples TRBV9 to TRBJ1-4; D remains unclear. This CDR3 has 15 residues. The V gene lost 2 bases and the J gene lost 0 bases, with 8 bases spanning the gap. Germline V gene sequence: CDR1 SGDLS, CDR2 YYNGEE. The DNA for the CDR3 is TGTGCCAGCAGCGTCTCTCCCGCAACTAATGAAAAACTGTTTTTT. It encodes CASSVSPATNEKLFF.

This sequence joins TRBV5-6 and TRBJ1-4; 7 bases match TRBD1. CDR3 size: 16 residues. The trim removed 0 bases at V and 4 bases at J, leaving 6 bases unmatched. Per the germline V gene, CDR1 is SGHDT and CDR2 is YYEEEE. The CDR3 sequence: CASSLVTGQHNEKLFF. CDR3 sequence (DNA): TGTGCCAGCAGCTTGGTGACGGGACAGCATAATGAAAAACTGTTTTTT.

The chain employs TRBV7-2 and TRBJ1-5, with TRBD1 matching over 11 bases. The J segment lost 4 bases and the V segment lost 5 bases, leaving 1 base of the junction unmatched. CDR3 size: 14 residues. Per the germline V gene, CDR1 is SGHTA and CDR2 is FQGNSA. CDR3 DNA: TGTGCCAGCAGCAGGGACAGGGGGAATCAGCCCCAGCATTTT. It specifies CASSRDRGNQPQHF.

The rearrangement links TRBV27 to TRBJ1-2; perhaps TRBD1 as D (5 bases). The germline V and J ends were trimmed by 8 bases and 1 base, with 20 bases remaining between them. The CDR3 consists of 16 residues. The germline V gene encodes CDR1 MNHEY and CDR2 SMNVEV (reference sequence). The CDR3 DNA reads as TGTGCCAGCTGGGGAGGGAGGGGACCTCATAACTATGGCTACACCTTC. It translates to CASWGGRGPHNYGYTF.

The chain has TRBV6-1 and TRBJ1-2; D ambiguous. Per the germline V gene, CDR1 is MNHNS and CDR2 is SASEGT. V was cut by 7 bases and J by 3 bases, with 9 bases left in between. The length of the CDR3 is 12 residues. CDR3 bases: TGTGCCAGCACTGGGGAGGACTATGGCTACACCTTC. Translating it yields CASTGEDYGYTF.

J is TRBJ2-1 and V is TRBV29-1; the match to TRBD2 covers 8 bases. V shed 2 bases, J shed 4 bases, and the junction held 4 bases outside the gene matches. This CDR3 comprises 14 residues. Germline V gives CDR1 SQVTM, CDR2 ANQGSEA. CDR3 nucleotide sequence: TGCAGCGTTGAATCCCGGGGGGGGTACAATGAGCAGTTCTTC. Its translation is CSVESRGGYNEQFF.

The rearrangement joins TRBV19 to TRBJ1-3, with D perhaps matching TRBD1 (6 bases). V was pared by 11 bases and J by 8 bases, with 13 bases between. This CDR3 region has 11 residues. The germline CDR1 and CDR2 sequences are LNHDA and SQIVND (reference sequence). This CDR3 reads CAAGGADTIYF. CDR3 DNA sequence: TGTGCCGCGGGGGGCGCGGACACCATATATTTT.

Turning to this clone: The junction differs from germline at one of its ends, possibly a read error. This sequence joins TRBV25-1 and TRBJ1-5; TRBD1 might be the D (6 bases). Germline CDR1 MGHDK, CDR2 SYGVNS. The CDR3 extends over 14 amino acids. The CDR3 region is CASSELATGSNWNF. In nucleotides, the CDR3 is TGTGCCAGCAGTGAACTTGCGACAGGATCAAATTGGAATTTT.

This chain joins TRBV5-4 and TRBJ1-2; no reliable D call. Germline V gene data show CDR1 as SGHNT and CDR2 as YYREEE (reference sequence). With 0 bases removed from V and 6 bases from J, the gap between germline ends came to 15 bases. The CDR3 covers 15 residues. The CDR3 loop reads CASSLAAGNMHGYTF. CDR3 bases: TGTGCCAGCAGCTTGGCGGCAGGAAATATGCATGGCTACACCTTC.

The chain employs TRBV6-5 and TRBJ2-2; 7 nucleotides align to TRBD1. From germline, CDR1 is MNHEY and CDR2 SVGAGI. The CDR3 runs to 14 residues. Germline trimming cut 2 bases from V and 7 bases from J; bases unmatched to any gene: 4. CDR3 region: CASSYRGLGGELFF. In DNA form, the CDR3 reads TGTGCCAGCAGTTACAGGGGGCTGGGCGGGGAGCTGTTTTTT.

V is TRBV18 and J is TRBJ1-6, with D hard to call. The V and J ends lost 3 bases and 1 base respectively, with 13 bases between them. Germline lookup yields CDR1 KGHSH and CDR2 LQKENI. The CDR3 has 17 residues. The CDR3 loop is CASSPQNSPSYNSPLHF. CDR3 coding DNA: TGTGCCAGCTCACCCCAAAACTCTCCTTCCTATAATTCACCCCTCCACTTT. The complete variable domain, with remaining parts taken from reference TRBV18 and TRBJ1-6, reads NAGVMQNPRHLVRRRGQEARLRCSPMKGHSHVYWYRQLPEEGLKFMVYLQKENIIDESGMPKERFSAEFPKEGPSILRIQQVVRGDSAAYFCASSPQNSPSYNSPLHFGNGTRLTVT.